This T cell receptor (beta chain) was sequenced for a study of PD-1 blockade in classical Hodgkin lymphoma. Sequencing was performed with immunoSEQ multiplex PCR; in TCRdb, only in-frame clones are kept and a portion is missing. This sample has tens of thousands of clones, with 80% found just once. Study-wide results and caveats: Baseline TCR diversity was reportedly lower in newly diagnosed patients than in healthy donors. It was reported as lower still in relapsed/refractory patients.

Time point specified: cycle 4 day 1 (C4D1), after less than 7 weeks of nivolumab. No patient escaped relapse after autologous stem cell transplantation, and brentuximab vedotin exposure varied. The CDR3 is made up of 14 amino acids. The V end lost 6 bases, the J end lost 4 bases, and 17 bases lay between the germline ends. The germline CDR1 and CDR2 sequences are GTSNPN and SVGIG (reference sequence). As for this clone: Antigen unknown.

The sequencing here drew on peripheral blood mononuclear cells (PBMCs), taken before the fourth cycle of nivolumab. V usage is TRBV30 and J usage is TRBJ2-3; D perhaps matches TRBD1 (6 bases). This TCR came from a human donor with classical Hodgkin lymphoma. The CDR3 reads CACPGDPHADTQYF. CDR3 bases: TGTGCCTGCCCAGGGGATCCCCATGCAGATACGCAGTATTTT.